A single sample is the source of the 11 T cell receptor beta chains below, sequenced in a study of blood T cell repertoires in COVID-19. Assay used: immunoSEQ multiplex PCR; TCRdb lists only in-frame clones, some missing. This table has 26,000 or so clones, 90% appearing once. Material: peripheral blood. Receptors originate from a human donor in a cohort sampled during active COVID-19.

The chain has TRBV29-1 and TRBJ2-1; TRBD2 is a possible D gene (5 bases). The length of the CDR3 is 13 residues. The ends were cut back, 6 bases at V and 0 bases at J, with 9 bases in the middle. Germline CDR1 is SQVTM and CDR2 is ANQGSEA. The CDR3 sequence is CSVIAHSYNEQFF. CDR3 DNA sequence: TGCAGCGTGATAGCGCACTCCTACAATGAGCAGTTCTTC.

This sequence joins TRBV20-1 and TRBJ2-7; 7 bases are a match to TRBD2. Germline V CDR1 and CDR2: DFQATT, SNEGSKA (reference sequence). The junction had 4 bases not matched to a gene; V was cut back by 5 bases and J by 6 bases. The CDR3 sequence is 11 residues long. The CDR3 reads CSASGGPEQYF. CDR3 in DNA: TGCAGTGCTTCGGGGGGTCCCGAGCAGTACTTC.

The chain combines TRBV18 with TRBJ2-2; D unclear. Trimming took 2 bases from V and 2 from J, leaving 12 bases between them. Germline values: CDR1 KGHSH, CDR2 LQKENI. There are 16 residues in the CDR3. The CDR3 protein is CASSPRLQLNTGELFF. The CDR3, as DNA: TGTGCCAGCTCACCAAGACTGCAACTCAACACCGGGGAGCTGTTTTTT.

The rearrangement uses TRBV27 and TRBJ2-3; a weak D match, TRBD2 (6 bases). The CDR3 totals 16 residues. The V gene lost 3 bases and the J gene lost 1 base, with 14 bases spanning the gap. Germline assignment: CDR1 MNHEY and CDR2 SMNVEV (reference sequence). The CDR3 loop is CASSFGGLVGTDTQYF. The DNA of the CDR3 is TGTGCCAGCAGTTTCGGAGGGCTAGTCGGCACAGATACGCAGTATTTT.

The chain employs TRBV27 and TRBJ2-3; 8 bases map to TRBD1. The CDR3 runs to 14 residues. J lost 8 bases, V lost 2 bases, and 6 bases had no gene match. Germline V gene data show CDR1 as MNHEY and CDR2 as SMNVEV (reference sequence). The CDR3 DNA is TGTGCCAGCAGTTTACGGCAGGGGGCTGTTACGCAGTATTTT. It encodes CASSLRQGAVTQYF.

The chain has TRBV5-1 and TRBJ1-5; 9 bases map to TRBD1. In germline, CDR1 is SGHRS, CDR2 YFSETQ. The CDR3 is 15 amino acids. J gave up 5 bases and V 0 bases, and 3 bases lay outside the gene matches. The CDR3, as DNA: TGCGCCAGCAGCTTGGGGGACAGGGCTGATCAGCCCCAGCATTTT. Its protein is CASSLGDRADQPQHF.

The CDR3 sequence is CASSPRLADTQYF. The CDR3 DNA follows: TGCGCCAGCAGCCCAAGGCTAGCAGATACGCAGTATTTT. The genes are TRBV5-1 and TRBJ2-3; D uncertain. Trimming left V 4 bases short and J 4 bases short, with 10 bases between. The CDR3 runs to 13 residues. The germline V gene encodes CDR1 SGHRS and CDR2 YFSETQ.

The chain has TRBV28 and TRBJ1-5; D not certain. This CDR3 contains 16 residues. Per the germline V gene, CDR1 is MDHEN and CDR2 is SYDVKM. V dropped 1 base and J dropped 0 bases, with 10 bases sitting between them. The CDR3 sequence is CASSLSSGYSNQPQHF. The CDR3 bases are TGTGCCAGCAGTTTATCGAGCGGATATAGCAATCAGCCCCAGCATTTT.

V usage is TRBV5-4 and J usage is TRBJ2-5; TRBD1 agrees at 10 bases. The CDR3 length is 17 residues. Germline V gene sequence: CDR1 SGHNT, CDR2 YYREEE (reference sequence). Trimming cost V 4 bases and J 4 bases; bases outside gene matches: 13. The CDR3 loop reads CASSLGAGTGARETQYF. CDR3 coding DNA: TGTGCCAGCAGCCTCGGGGCGGGGACAGGGGCGAGAGAGACCCAGTACTTC.

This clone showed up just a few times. The CDR3 nucleotides are TGCGCCAGCAGCTTTGTGCGGGAGGGGAAATACGAGCAGTACTTC. Translating gives CASSFVREGKYEQYF. The V call is TRBV5-1, the J call TRBJ2-7; 9 nucleotides match TRBD2. The CDR3 has 15 residues. Germline CDR1 is SGHRS and CDR2 is YFSETQ. V dropped 2 bases and J dropped 4; count of bases not matched to a gene: 7.

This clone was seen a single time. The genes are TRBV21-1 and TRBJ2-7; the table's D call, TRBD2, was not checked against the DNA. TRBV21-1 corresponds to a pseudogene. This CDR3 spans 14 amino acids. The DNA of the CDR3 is TGTGCCAGCAGGTCAGACAACGAGGGCTACGAGCAGTACTTC. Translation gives CASRSDNEGYEQYF.